These 29 T cell receptor beta chains originate from one sample sequenced in a study of blood T cell repertoires in COVID-19 (TCRdb year 2020). The library was produced with the immunoSEQ multiplex PCR assay. TCRdb obtained this table from immuneACCESS and retained in-frame rearrangements with V and J assigned. These tables miss some clones; where compared with another copy, unresolved V genes account for less than half of the shortfall, and the remainder is unexplained. Counted in this sample were roughly 130,000 clones; around 87% of them appeared once. The ten largest clones take up 3.5% to 4.5% of the sample. Sequencing input: peripheral blood. Source of these receptors: a woman aged 60 to 75 with acute or convalescent COVID-19.

This clone was detected only a few times. This chain uses TRBV4-1 with TRBJ1-3, with a weak D call TRBD1 (5 bases). CDR3 length: 16 amino acids. Germline V gene data show CDR1 as MGHRA and CDR2 as YSYEKL. V was shortened by 5 bases and J by 0 bases, with 14 bases between the two germline ends. The DNA of the CDR3 is TGCGCCAGCAGCGGGGGGGTCGGCTACTCTGGAAACACCATATATTTT. Translating it yields CASSGGVGYSGNTIYF.

This rearrangement joins TRBV3-1 (or the pseudogene TRBV3-2) to TRBJ2-7; 9 bases are a match to TRBD2. CDR1 and CDR2 (germline): LGHDT, YNNKEL (reference sequence). The length of the CDR3 is 14 residues. The ends lost 4 bases at V and 2 bases at J; junction bases unmatched: 3. CDR3 coding DNA: TGTGCCAGCAGCCCAGTAGCGGGGGCCTACGAGCAGTACTTC. Translating it yields CASSPVAGAYEQYF.

This clone came up a few times. V is TRBV6-6 and J is TRBJ1-4; no firm D call. The CDR3 is made up of 11 amino acids. Trimming cost V 6 bases and J 4 bases, with 3 bases left between them. Germline V lookup: CDR1 MNHNY, CDR2 SVGAGI (reference sequence). The CDR3 nucleotides read TGTGCCAGCAGCTATAATGAAAAACTGTTTTTT. This gives the protein CASSYNEKLFF.

The V and J genes are TRBV5-4 and TRBJ2-4, with D tentatively TRBD2 (5 bases). From germline, CDR1 is SGHNT and CDR2 YYREEE (reference sequence). The CDR3 is 15 amino acids. Trimming shortened V by 2 bases and J by 2 bases, and 11 bases separated the two germline ends. The CDR3 spells CASSLKGGSKNIQYF. In DNA form, the CDR3 reads TGTGCCAGCAGCTTAAAGGGCGGGTCCAAAAACATTCAGTACTTC.

This clone was counted only a few times. The CDR3 nucleotides read TGTGCCAGCAGCTTCCCCGAGGGATTTGAAGCTTTCTTT. This gives the protein CASSFPEGFEAFF. The J gene is TRBJ1-1, the V gene TRBV11-2; D unresolved. The length of the CDR3 is 13 residues. The germline V gene has CDR1 SGHAT and CDR2 FQNNGV. V shed 3 bases and J shed 7 bases, with 12 bases lying between them. Full variable domain (missing parts from reference TRBV11-2 and TRBJ1-1): EAGVAQSPRYKIIEKRQSVAFWCNPISGHATLYWYQQILGQGPKLLIQFQNNGVVDDSQLPKDRFSAERLKGVDSTLKIQPAKLEDSAVYLCASSFPEGFEAFFGQGTRLTVV.

The V call is TRBV6-2 or TRBV6-3, the J call TRBJ2-5, with a tentative D call TRBD2 (6 bases). Germline CDR1 and CDR2: MNHEY and SVGEGT. CDR3 length: 14 residues. V was cut by 4 bases and J by 4 bases, with 13 bases left in between. The CDR3 coding sequence is TGTGCCAGCAGTTCCCCAGGGCGGGGAGAGACCCAGTACTTC. This gives the protein CASSSPGRGETQYF.

The V and J genes are TRBV7-9 and TRBJ1-1; 8 bases align to TRBD1. The CDR3 spans 13 residues. The germline CDR1 and CDR2 sequences are SEHNR and FQNEAQ (reference sequence). V shed 5 bases, J shed 4 bases, and the junction held 3 bases outside the gene matches. The CDR3 nucleotides read TGTGCCAGCAGCGGACAGGGAAGCACTGAAGCTTTCTTT. It translates to CASSGQGSTEAFF.

V and J are TRBV18 and TRBJ2-7; D gene ambiguous. Between the trimmed V and J ends, which lost 3 bases and 2 bases, there was a span of 8 bases. Germline V gives CDR1 KGHSH, CDR2 LQKENI. The CDR3 has 13 amino acids. In DNA form, the CDR3 reads TGTGCCAGCTCACCCTCGTCCGCCTACGAGCAGTACGTC. It specifies CASSPSSAYEQYV.

The chain combines TRBV4-1 with TRBJ2-7, with a possible D match to TRBD2 (6 bases). V lost 0 bases to trimming and J lost 4 bases, with 13 bases between them. Germline V CDR1 and CDR2: MGHRA, YSYEKL. The CDR3 is 15 amino acids. The CDR3 region has the DNA TGCGCCAGCAGCCAAGAGTATGGCGGGAATTACGAGCAGTACTTC. This sequence encodes CASSQEYGGNYEQYF.

V gene TRBV4-1 combines with J gene TRBJ2-1, with 10 bases aligning to TRBD2. The trim removed 4 bases at V and 6 bases at J, leaving 6 bases unmatched. Germline V CDR1 and CDR2: MGHRA, YSYEKL. The CDR3 extends over 15 amino acids. Here the CDR3 DNA reads TGCGCCAGCAGCCCCCTTAGGACTAGCGGCAATGAGCAGTTCTTC. Translation gives CASSPLRTSGNEQFF.

CDR3 sequence: CAWSVGRGQPQHF. The CDR3 DNA sequence: TGTGCCTGGAGTGTGGGGCGAGGTCAGCCCCAGCATTTT. This chain links TRBV30 with TRBJ1-5, with D possibly matching TRBD1 (5 bases). Germline V lookup: CDR1 GTSNPN, CDR2 SVGIG (reference sequence). The CDR3 has 13 amino acids. Trimming removed 0 bases from V and 6 bases from J, with 9 bases in between.

This sequence joins TRBV6-5 and TRBJ2-3; possible D gene TRBD1, 5 bases. The CDR3 runs 11 residues. CDR1 is MNHEY, CDR2 SVGAGI, per germline. V lost 6 bases, J lost 5 bases, and 6 bases lay in between. The CDR3 sequence is CASRQVDTQYF. In DNA form, the CDR3 reads TGTGCCAGCAGACAGGTAGATACGCAGTATTTT.

The chain combines TRBV5-1 with TRBJ1-2, with 8 bases aligning to TRBD1. The junction had 5 bases not matched to a gene; V was cut back by 3 bases and J by 7 bases. The length of the CDR3 is 13 residues. Germline-derived CDR1 and CDR2 are SGHRS and YFSETQ. The CDR3 sequence: CASSSGGSGGYTF. The CDR3 DNA follows: TGCGCCAGCAGCTCAGGGGGCTCAGGTGGCTACACCTTC. Looking up the rest from reference TRBV5-1 and TRBJ1-2 gives the full variable domain: KAGVTQTPRYLIKTRGQQVTLSCSPISGHRSVSWYQQTPGQGLQFLFEYFSETQRNKGNFPGRFSGRQFSNSRSEMNVSTLELGDSALYLCASSSGGSGGYTFGSGTRLTVV.

This clone appeared a single time. The rearrangement uses TRBV11-3 and TRBJ1-1; D is possibly TRBD1 (6 bases). Per the germline V gene, CDR1 is SGHNT and CDR2 is YENEEA. Trimming shortened V by 5 bases and J by 1 base, and 11 bases separated the two germline ends. The CDR3 covers 14 residues. The CDR3 region is CASSLDRPNTEAFF. CDR3 in DNA: TGTGCCAGCAGCCTGGACAGACCGAACACTGAAGCTTTCTTT.

Only a few counts were recorded for this clone. The CDR3 nucleotides read TGCGCCAGCAGCTTGGCAGCGGGAGGGTCCTACAATGAGCAGTTCTTC. This translates into CASSLAAGGSYNEQFF. The chain employs TRBV5-1 and TRBJ2-1; TRBD2 matches at 10 bases. CDR1 is SGHRS and CDR2 is YFSETQ in the germline V gene. V lost 0 bases to trimming and J lost 1 base; unmatched junction nucleotides: 1. There are 16 residues in the CDR3.

The rearrangement joins TRBV5-6 to TRBJ1-2; TRBD1 matches 10 bases. Germline V lookup: CDR1 SGHDT, CDR2 YYEEEE. There are 13 residues in the CDR3. The ends lost 5 bases at V and 9 bases at J; junction bases unmatched: 7. The CDR3 DNA follows: TGTGCCAGCAGGGGGACAGGGGAGGGTCGCTACACCTTC. Residues: CASRGTGEGRYTF.

The chain combines TRBV10-3 with TRBJ2-7; tentative D call: TRBD1 (6 bases). There are 13 residues in the CDR3. V was shortened by 6 bases and J by 0 bases, with 9 bases between the two germline ends. Germline V gene sequence: CDR1 ENHRY, CDR2 SYGVKD. The CDR3 DNA sequence: TGTGCCATCAGGGACAGTACCTCCTACGAGCAGTACTTC. Translated, it gives CAIRDSTSYEQYF.

The rearrangement joins TRBV28 to TRBJ1-3; D might be TRBD1 (6 bases). This CDR3 has 13 residues. The V and J ends lost 5 bases and 3 bases respectively, with 8 bases between them. Looked up from germline, CDR1 is MDHEN and CDR2 is SYDVKM. The CDR3 region has the DNA TGTGCCAGCAGTAGGACAGATGGAAACACCATATATTTT. Its translation: CASSRTDGNTIYF. Full variable domain (outside the CDR3, taken from reference TRBV28 and TRBJ1-3): DVKVTQSSRYLVKRTGEKVFLECVQDMDHENMFWYRQDPGLGLRLIYFSYDVKMKEKGDIPEGYSVSREKKERFSLILESASTNQTSMYLCASSRTDGNTIYFGEGSWLTVV.

V gene TRBV9 combines with J gene TRBJ2-1; D is unresolved. The germline V gene encodes CDR1 SGDLS and CDR2 YYNGEE. The CDR3 totals 14 residues. V was cut by 0 bases and J by 4 bases, with 8 bases left in between. The CDR3 nucleotides read TGTGCCAGCAGCGTAGAGGTCGGGTACAATGAGCAGTTCTTC. It specifies CASSVEVGYNEQFF.

The rearrangement uses TRBV28 and TRBJ1-4; D is possibly TRBD1 (5 bases). Germline CDR1 and CDR2: MDHEN and SYDVKM. The V and J ends lost 3 bases and 4 bases respectively, with 9 bases between them. CDR3 length: 14 residues. This chain's CDR3 is CASSLGLNNEKLFF. Here the CDR3 DNA reads TGTGCCAGCAGTTTGGGACTCAATAATGAAAAACTGTTTTTT.

The rearrangement joins TRBV7-9 to TRBJ2-2; 8 bases are shared with TRBD2. CDR1 is SEHNR and CDR2 is FQNEAQ in the germline V gene (reference sequence). V trimming: 8 bases; J trimming: 4 bases; junction bases outside the gene matches: 9. This CDR3 region has 15 residues. The CDR3 is CASRTSSGGTGELFF. The DNA of the CDR3 is TGTGCCAGCCGAACATCAAGCGGGGGCACCGGGGAGCTGTTTTTT.

The V and J genes are TRBV2 and TRBJ2-1; D is perhaps TRBD2 (6 bases). The germline V gene has CDR1 SNHLY and CDR2 FYNNEI. The CDR3 spans 13 residues. The ends were cut back, 11 bases at V and 8 bases at J, with 19 bases in the middle. Here the CDR3 DNA reads TGTGCCGGAGAGGACGGGGGATTGGATGAGCAGTTCTTC. It encodes CAGEDGGLDEQFF.

The chain carries TRBV6-5 and TRBJ1-2; 7 bases are a match to TRBD1. Germline values: CDR1 MNHEY, CDR2 SVGAGI. J gave up 2 bases and V 2 bases, and 5 bases lay outside the gene matches. The CDR3 is made up of 15 amino acids. CDR3 DNA sequence: TGTGCCAGCAGTTACACAGGGACAGACAACTATGGCTACACCTTC. Residues: CASSYTGTDNYGYTF.

The V gene is TRBV18, the J gene TRBJ2-1; 9 nucleotides match TRBD2. The CDR3 contains 15 residues. After removal of 5 bases from V and 7 bases from J, the junction contained 9 bases not matched to a gene. Germline CDR1 is KGHSH and CDR2 is LQKENI. CDR3 sequence (DNA): TGTGCCAGCTCATCCTTAGCGGGAGTGGAGAATGAGCAGTTCTTC. Translation: CASSSLAGVENEQFF.

This clone was picked up a small number of times. This chain uses TRBV30 with TRBJ1-1, with 7 bases that match TRBD1. V shed 2 bases and J 4 bases; nucleotides not matched to a gene: 4. The CDR3 consists of 13 residues. The germline CDR1 and CDR2 sequences are GTSNPN and SVGIG (reference sequence). In DNA, the CDR3 is TGTGCCTGGAGTCCCACAGGGGTCACTGAAGCTTTCTTT. Translation: CAWSPTGVTEAFF.

The V call is TRBV19, the J call TRBJ2-6; tentatively, D is TRBD1 (6 bases). V lost 4 bases to trimming and J lost 4 bases, with 8 bases between them. This CDR3 spans 14 amino acids. Germline CDR1 and CDR2: LNHDA and SQIVND (reference sequence). This CDR3 is CASSTGAGANVLTF. CDR3 nucleotides: TGTGCCAGTAGTACAGGGGCCGGGGCCAACGTCCTGACTTTC.

The chain has TRBV7-9 and TRBJ2-1, with 10 positions matching TRBD1. Germline assignment: CDR1 SEHNR and CDR2 FQNEAQ (reference sequence). This CDR3 is built from 14 residues. After removal of 4 bases from V and 7 bases from J, the junction contained 4 bases not matched to a gene. This CDR3 reads CASSSGQGGNEQFF. In nucleotides, the CDR3 is TGTGCCAGCAGCTCCGGACAGGGGGGAAATGAGCAGTTCTTC.

The chain couples TRBV7-6 to TRBJ2-1; possibly TRBD1 for D (5 bases). CDR1 is SGHVS and CDR2 is FNYEAQ in the germline V gene. The CDR3 length is 13 residues. V shed 2 bases and J shed 9 bases, with 11 bases lying between them. The CDR3 DNA reads TGTGCCAGCAGCTTATCAGGGTTAAGTGAGCAGTTCTTC. Translation gives CASSLSGLSEQFF. Together with reference TRBV7-6 and TRBJ2-1, the CDR3 gives the full variable domain: GAGVSQSPRYKVTKRGQDVALRCDPISGHVSLYWYRQALGQGPEFLTYFNYEAQQDKSGLPNDRFSAERPEGSISTLTIQRTEQRDSAMYRCASSLSGLSEQFFGPGTRLTVL.

The V call is TRBV6-6, the J call TRBJ2-1; 8 nucleotides match TRBD2. The trim removed 2 bases at V and 6 bases at J, leaving 6 bases unmatched. Germline V CDR1 and CDR2: MNHNY, SVGAGI (reference sequence). The CDR3 contains 15 residues. CDR3: CASSYTLAGFNEQFF. In DNA, the CDR3 is TGTGCCAGCAGTTACACCTTAGCGGGATTCAATGAGCAGTTCTTC.